This T cell receptor (beta chain) was identified during a study of shared clonotypes between healthy human individuals. Division of CD4+ cells produced a CD45RA+ naive subset and a CD45RA-negative memory subset. J lost 3 bases, V lost 7 bases, and 5 bases had no gene match. Germline V gene sequence: CDR1 SQVTM, CDR2 ANQGSEA. The CDR3 covers 12 residues. Replicate PCRs from sorted subsets contained 200 ng DNA, which is 29,000 or so T cell genomes. Method: immunoSEQ multiplex PCR; TCRdb's copy keeps in-frame clones and lacks some. The table lists millions of clones, around nine tenths of them singletons.

Sequences were obtained from naive CD4+ T cells sorted from blood. Subset specified: CD45RA+ positively selected. The source of this sequence is a man between 18 and 35 years old in good health. V and J are TRBV29-1 and TRBJ1-1, with TRBD1 matching 7 bases. CDR3 in DNA: TGCAGCGCAGGGGGAGGGTACACTGAAGCTTTCTTT. It codes for CSAGGGYTEAFF.